This T cell receptor beta chain was recovered during a study of cytomegalovirus exposure and HLA in healthy donors. Background on the study: Assignment to the Caucasian-associated ancestry cluster applied to more than 75% of the approximately 390 genotyped donors.

A note on this clone: Its matching antigen is unknown.

General study points: Donors were assumed by presence/absence analyses to have roughly uniform sequencing depth.

Trimming took 5 bases from V and 4 from J, leaving 15 bases between them. CDR1 and CDR2 from the germline V gene are MNHEY and SMNVEV (reference sequence). This CDR3 region has 14 residues. PCR primers comprised 60 Vbeta and 13 Jbeta primers. Sequenced by immunoSEQ multiplex PCR; TCRdb stores in-frame clones only, minus some. The sample has about 160,000 clones, approximately 80% seen once. The chain couples TRBV27 to TRBJ2-7; possibly TRBD1 for D (6 bases). The receptor was isolated from a young man in good health and CMV-seropositive. The sample was PBMCs. The chain's CDR3 is CASSAGQKYYEQYF. CDR3 nucleotides: TGTGCCAGCAGTGCCGGACAGAAATATTACGAGCAGTACTTC.